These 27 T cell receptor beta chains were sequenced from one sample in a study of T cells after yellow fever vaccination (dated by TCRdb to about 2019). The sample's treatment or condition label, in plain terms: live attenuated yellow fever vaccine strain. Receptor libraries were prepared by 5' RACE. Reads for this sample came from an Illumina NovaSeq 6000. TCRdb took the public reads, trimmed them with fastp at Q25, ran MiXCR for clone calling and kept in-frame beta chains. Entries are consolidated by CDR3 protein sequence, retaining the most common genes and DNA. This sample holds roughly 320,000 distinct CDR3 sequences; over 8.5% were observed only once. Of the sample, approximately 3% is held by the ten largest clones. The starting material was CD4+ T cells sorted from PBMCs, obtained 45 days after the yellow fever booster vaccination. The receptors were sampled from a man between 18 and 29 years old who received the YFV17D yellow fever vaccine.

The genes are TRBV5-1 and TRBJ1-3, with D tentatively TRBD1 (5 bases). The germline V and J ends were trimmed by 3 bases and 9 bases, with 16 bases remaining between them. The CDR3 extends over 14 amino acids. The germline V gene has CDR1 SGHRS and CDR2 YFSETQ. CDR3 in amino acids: CASSSTGTSPTIYF. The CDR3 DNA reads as TGCGCCAGCAGCTCTACCGGGACCTCTCCCACCATATATTTT. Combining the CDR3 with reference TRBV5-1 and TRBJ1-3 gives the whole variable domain KAGVTQTPRYLIKTRGQQVTLSCSPISGHRSVSWYQQTPGQGLQFLFEYFSETQRNKGNFPGRFSGRQFSNSRSEMNVSTLELGDSALYLCASSSTGTSPTIYFGEGSWLTVV.

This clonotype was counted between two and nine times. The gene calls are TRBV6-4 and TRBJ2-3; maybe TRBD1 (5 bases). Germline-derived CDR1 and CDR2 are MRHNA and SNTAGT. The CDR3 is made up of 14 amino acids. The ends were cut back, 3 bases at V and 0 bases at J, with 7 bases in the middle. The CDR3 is CASSEQASTDTQYF. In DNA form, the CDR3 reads TGTGCCAGCAGTGAACAGGCCAGCACAGATACGCAGTATTTT.

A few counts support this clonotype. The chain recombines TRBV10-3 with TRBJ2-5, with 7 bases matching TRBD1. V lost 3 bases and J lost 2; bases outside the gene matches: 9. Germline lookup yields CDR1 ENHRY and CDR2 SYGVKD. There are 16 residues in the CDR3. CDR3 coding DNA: TGTGCCATCAGTGACAAGGAGACAGGGCTACAAGAGACCCAGTACTTC. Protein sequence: CAISDKETGLQETQYF.

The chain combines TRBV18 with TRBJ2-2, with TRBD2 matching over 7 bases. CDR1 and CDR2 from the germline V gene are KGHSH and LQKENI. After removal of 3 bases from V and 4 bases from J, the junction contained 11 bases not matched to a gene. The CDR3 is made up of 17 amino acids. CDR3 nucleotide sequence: TGTGCCAGCTCACCGGGGCTAGCGGCATCGAGCACCGGGGAGCTGTTTTTT. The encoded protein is CASSPGLAASSTGELFF.

The DNA for the CDR3 is TGTGCCAGCAGCTTGGGGCCTACAGCGGCGAACACTGAAGCTTTCTTT. The encoded protein is CASSLGPTAANTEAFF. The chain employs TRBV5-4 and TRBJ1-1; D uncertain. Germline assignment: CDR1 SGHNT and CDR2 YYREEE (reference sequence). V shed 0 bases and J shed 1 base, with 13 bases lying between them. The CDR3 covers 16 residues.

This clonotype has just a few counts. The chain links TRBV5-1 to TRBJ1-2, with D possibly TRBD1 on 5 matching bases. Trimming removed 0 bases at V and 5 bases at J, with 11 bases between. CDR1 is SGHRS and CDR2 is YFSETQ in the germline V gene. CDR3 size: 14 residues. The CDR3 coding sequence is TGCGCCAGCAGCTTGGAGCCAGGGACTTATGGCTACACCTTC. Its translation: CASSLEPGTYGYTF.

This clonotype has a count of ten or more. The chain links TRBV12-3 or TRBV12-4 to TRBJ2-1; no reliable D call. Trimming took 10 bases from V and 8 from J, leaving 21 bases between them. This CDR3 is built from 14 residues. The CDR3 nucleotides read TGTGCCATACGACCGGATAAGGGATACGATGAGCAGTTCTTC. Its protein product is CAIRPDKGYDEQFF.

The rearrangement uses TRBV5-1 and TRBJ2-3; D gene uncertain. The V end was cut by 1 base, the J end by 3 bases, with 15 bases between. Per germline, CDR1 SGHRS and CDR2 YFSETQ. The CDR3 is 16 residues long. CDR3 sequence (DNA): TGCGCCAGCAGCTTGCTCCCTACAACCACTACAGATACGCAGTATTTT. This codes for CASSLLPTTTTDTQYF.

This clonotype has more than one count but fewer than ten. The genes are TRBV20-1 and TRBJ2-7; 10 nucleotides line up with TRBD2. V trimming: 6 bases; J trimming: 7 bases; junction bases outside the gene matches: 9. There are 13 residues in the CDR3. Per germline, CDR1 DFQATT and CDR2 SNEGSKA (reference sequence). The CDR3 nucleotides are TGCAGTGCCGGACTAGCGGTGTTTGGGGAGCAGTACGTC. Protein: CSAGLAVFGEQYV.

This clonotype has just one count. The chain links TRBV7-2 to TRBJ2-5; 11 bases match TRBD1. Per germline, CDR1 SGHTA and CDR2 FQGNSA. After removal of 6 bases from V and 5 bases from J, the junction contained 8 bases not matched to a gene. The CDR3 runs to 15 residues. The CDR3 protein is CASRPDRGLRETQYF. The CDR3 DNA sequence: TGTGCCAGCAGACCGGACAGGGGGCTTCGTGAGACCCAGTACTTC.

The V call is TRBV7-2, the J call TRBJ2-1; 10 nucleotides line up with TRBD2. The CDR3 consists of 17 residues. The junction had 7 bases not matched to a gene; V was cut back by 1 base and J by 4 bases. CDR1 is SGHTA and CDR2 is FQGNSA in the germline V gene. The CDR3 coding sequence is TGTGCCAGCAGCTTAGAAGGATCTAGCGGGGGTTACAATGAGCAGTTCTTC. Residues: CASSLEGSSGGYNEQFF. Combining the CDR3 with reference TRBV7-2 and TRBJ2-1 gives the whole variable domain GAGVSQSPSNKVTEKGKDVELRCDPISGHTALYWYRQSLGQGLEFLIYFQGNSAPDKSGLPSDRFSAERTGGSVSTLTIQRTQQEDSAVYLCASSLEGSSGGYNEQFFGPGTRLTVL.

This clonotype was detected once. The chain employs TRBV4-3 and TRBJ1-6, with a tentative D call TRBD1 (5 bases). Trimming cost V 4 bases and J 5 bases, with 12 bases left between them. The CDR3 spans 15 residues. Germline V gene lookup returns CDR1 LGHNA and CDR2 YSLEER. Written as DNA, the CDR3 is TGCGCCAGCAGCCGAGGTCGGGGGAATAATTCACCCCTCCACTTT. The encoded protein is CASSRGRGNNSPLHF.

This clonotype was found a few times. CDR3: CAWIRVDRTDTQYF. The DNA for the CDR3 is TGTGCCTGGATAAGGGTCGATCGCACAGATACGCAGTATTTT. The chain recombines TRBV30 with TRBJ2-3; the D is unclear. The V gene's germline CDR1 is GTSNPN and CDR2 SVGIG (reference sequence). The CDR3 has 14 amino acids. Trimming removed 4 bases from V and 1 base from J, with 12 bases in between.

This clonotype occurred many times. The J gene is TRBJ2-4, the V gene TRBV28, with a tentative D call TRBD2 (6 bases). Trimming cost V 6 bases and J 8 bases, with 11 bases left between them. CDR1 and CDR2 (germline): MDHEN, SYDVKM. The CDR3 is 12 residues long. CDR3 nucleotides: TGTGCCAGCAGCCCTGCTAGCGACATTCAGTACTTC. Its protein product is CASSPASDIQYF.

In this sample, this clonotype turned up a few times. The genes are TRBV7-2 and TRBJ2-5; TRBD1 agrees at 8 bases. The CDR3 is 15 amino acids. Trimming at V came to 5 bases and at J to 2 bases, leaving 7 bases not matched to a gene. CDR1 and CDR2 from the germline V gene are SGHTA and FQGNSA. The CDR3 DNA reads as TGTGCCAGCAGCCAGATGGGACAGGCTCAAGAGACCCAGTACTTC. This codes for CASSQMGQAQETQYF.

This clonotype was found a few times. The CDR3 sequence is CASKKTDQPQHF. The CDR3 DNA follows: TGTGCCAGTAAAAAGACAGATCAGCCCCAGCATTTT. The chain uses TRBV19 and TRBJ1-5, with a possible D match to TRBD1 (5 bases). The V end lost 7 bases, the J end lost 5 bases, and 9 bases lay between the germline ends. The CDR3 is 12 amino acids. Per germline, CDR1 LNHDA and CDR2 SQIVND (reference sequence).

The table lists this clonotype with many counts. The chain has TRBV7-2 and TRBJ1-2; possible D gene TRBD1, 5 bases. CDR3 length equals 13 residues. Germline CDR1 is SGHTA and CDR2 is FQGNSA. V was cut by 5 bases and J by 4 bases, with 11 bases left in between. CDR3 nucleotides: TGTGCCAGCAGCCTTCAGGGAGGCTATGGCTACACCTTC. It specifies CASSLQGGYGYTF.

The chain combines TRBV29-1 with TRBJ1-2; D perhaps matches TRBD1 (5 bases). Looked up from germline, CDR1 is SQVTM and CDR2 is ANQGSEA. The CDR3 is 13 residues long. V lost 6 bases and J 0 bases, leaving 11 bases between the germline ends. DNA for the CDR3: TGCAGCGTACGACAGCCTACTAACTATGGCTACACCTTC. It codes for CSVRQPTNYGYTF.

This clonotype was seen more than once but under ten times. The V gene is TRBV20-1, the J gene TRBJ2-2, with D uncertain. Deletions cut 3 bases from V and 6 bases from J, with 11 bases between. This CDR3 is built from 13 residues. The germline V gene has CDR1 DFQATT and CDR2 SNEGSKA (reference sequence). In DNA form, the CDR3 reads TGCAGTGCTAGGGTTCCCTCGGCCGGGGAGCTGTTTTTT. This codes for CSARVPSAGELFF.

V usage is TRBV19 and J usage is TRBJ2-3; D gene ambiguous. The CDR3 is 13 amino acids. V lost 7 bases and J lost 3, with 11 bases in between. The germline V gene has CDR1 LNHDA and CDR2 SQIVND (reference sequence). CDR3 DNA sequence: TGTGCCAGTAAAATGGGTGGAACAGATACGCAGTATTTT. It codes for CASKMGGTDTQYF.

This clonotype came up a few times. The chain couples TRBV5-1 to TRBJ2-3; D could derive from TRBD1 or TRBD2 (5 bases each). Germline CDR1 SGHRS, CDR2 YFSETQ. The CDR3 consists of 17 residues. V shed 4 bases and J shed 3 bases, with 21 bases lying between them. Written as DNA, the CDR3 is TGCGCCAGCAGCCCCCGCCGGGACCGAAGAGAAACAGATACGCAGTATTTT. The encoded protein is CASSPRRDRRETDTQYF. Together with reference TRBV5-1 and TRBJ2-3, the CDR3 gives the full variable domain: KAGVTQTPRYLIKTRGQQVTLSCSPISGHRSVSWYQQTPGQGLQFLFEYFSETQRNKGNFPGRFSGRQFSNSRSEMNVSTLELGDSALYLCASSPRRDRRETDTQYFGPGTRLTVL.

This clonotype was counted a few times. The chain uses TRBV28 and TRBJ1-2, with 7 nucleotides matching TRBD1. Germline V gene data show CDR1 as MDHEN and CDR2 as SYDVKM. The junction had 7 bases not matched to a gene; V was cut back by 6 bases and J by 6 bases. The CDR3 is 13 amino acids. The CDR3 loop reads CASRVTGSHGYTF. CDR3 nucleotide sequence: TGTGCCAGCAGAGTGACAGGGTCCCATGGCTACACCTTC.

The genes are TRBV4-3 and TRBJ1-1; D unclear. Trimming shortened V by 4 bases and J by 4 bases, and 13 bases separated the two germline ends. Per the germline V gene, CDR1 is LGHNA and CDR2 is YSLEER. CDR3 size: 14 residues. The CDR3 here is CASSPAAGSTEAFF. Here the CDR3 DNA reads TGCGCCAGCAGCCCTGCGGCCGGGAGCACTGAAGCTTTCTTT.

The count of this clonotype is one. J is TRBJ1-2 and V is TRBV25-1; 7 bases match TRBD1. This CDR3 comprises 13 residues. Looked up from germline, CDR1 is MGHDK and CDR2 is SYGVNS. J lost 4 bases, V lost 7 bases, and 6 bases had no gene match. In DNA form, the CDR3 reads TGTGCCAGCACAACTCAGGGGGGCTATGGCTACACCTTC. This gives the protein CASTTQGGYGYTF.

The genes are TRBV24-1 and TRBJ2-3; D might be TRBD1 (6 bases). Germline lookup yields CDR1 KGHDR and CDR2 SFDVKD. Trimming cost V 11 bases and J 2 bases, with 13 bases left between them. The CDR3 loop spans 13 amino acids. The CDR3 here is CAIGQPHTDTQYF. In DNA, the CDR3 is TGTGCCATCGGACAGCCCCACACAGATACGCAGTATTTT.

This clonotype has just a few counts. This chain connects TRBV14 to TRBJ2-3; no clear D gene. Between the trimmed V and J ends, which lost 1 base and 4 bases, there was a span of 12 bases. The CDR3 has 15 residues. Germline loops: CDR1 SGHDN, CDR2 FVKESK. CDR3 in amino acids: CASSQVKTRPDTQYF. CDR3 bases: TGTGCCAGCAGCCAAGTAAAGACTCGGCCAGATACGCAGTATTTT. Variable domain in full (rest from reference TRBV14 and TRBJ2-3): EAGVTQFPSHSVIEKGQTVTLRCDPISGHDNLYWYRRVMGKEIKFLLHFVKESKQDESGMPNNRFLAERTGGTYSTLKVQPAELEDSGVYFCASSQVKTRPDTQYFGPGTRLTVL.

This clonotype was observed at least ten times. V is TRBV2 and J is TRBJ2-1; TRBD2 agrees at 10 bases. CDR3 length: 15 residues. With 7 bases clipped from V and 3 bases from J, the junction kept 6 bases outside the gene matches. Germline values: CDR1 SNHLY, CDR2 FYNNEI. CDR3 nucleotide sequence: TGTGCCAGCACCCTTAGCGGGGGGAGCTACAATGAGCAGTTCTTC. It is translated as CASTLSGGSYNEQFF.